The 10 T cell receptor beta chains given below trace back to one sample, sequenced in a study of T cells after yellow fever vaccination. TCRdb fed the 5' RACE reads into MiXCR, producing one record per CDR3 protein. The data contain roughly 340,000 distinct CDR3 sequences, approximately 9% of them singletons. The sample consisted of PBMCs, taken on the day of the first yellow fever vaccination. The source of these receptors is a man aged 18 to 30 who received the YFV17D yellow fever vaccine.

The J gene is TRBJ1-4, the V gene TRBV5-4; 7 nucleotides line up with TRBD1. The CDR3 has 17 amino acids. Unmatched junction bases numbered 6, after V lost 1 base and J lost 0 bases. In germline, CDR1 is SGHNT, CDR2 YYREEE (reference sequence). CDR3 DNA sequence: TGTGCCAGCAGCTTGCGACAGGGACCGACAACTAATGAAAAACTGTTTTTT. It encodes CASSLRQGPTTNEKLFF.

This clonotype was picked up many times. V gene TRBV12-3 or TRBV12-4 combines with J gene TRBJ2-5; weak D call: TRBD2 (8 bases). V gave up 6 bases and J gave up 7 bases, with 30 bases separating them. This CDR3 has 18 residues. The DNA for the CDR3 is TGTGCCAGCAGGACGACAGGGCCAGGACTAGCTGCGTTCGGGACCCAGTACTTC. It translates to CASRTTGPGLAAFGTQYF.

This clonotype was recorded a few times. The rearrangement joins TRBV5-1 to TRBJ1-6, with 8 positions matching TRBD1. Unmatched junction bases numbered 4, after V lost 4 bases and J lost 7 bases. Germline-derived CDR1 and CDR2 are SGHRS and YFSETQ. The CDR3 has 14 residues. The CDR3 nucleotides read TGCGCCAGCAGCATAGACAGGGGAAATTCACCCCTCCACTTT. Translation gives CASSIDRGNSPLHF.

There are a few counts of this clonotype. The V call is TRBV9, the J call TRBJ2-1; D is possibly TRBD2 (5 bases). Germline CDR1 SGDLS, CDR2 YYNGEE. Trimming left V 1 base short and J 0 bases short, with 8 bases between. The CDR3 totals 15 residues. CDR3 bases: TGTGCCAGCAGCGTATTGGGAGACTCCTACAATGAGCAGTTCTTC. This gives the protein CASSVLGDSYNEQFF. Looking up the rest from reference TRBV9 and TRBJ2-1 gives the full variable domain: DSGVTQTPKHLITATGQRVTLRCSPRSGDLSVYWYQQSLDQGLQFLIQYYNGEERAKGNILERFSAQQFPDLHSELNLSSLELGDSALYFCASSVLGDSYNEQFFGPGTRLTVL.

This clonotype was counted only a few times. Here the CDR3 reads CASSYRNYGYTF. The CDR3 coding sequence is TGTGCCAGCAGTTACAGAAACTATGGCTACACCTTC. The gene calls are TRBV6-5 and TRBJ1-2; no definite D call. The CDR3 is 12 residues long. V shed 2 bases and J shed 2 bases, with 3 bases lying between them. The germline CDR1 and CDR2 sequences are MNHEY and SVGAGI.

This clonotype appeared many times. The J gene is TRBJ2-2, the V gene TRBV5-1; D gene unclear. This CDR3 contains 13 residues. Per the germline V gene, CDR1 is SGHRS and CDR2 is YFSETQ. The V gene lost 2 bases and the J gene lost 5 bases, with 7 bases spanning the gap. In DNA, the CDR3 is TGCGCCAGCAGCTTTCGACCTACCGGGGAGCTGTTTTTT. This codes for CASSFRPTGELFF.

This rearrangement joins TRBV25-1 to TRBJ1-2, with D possibly TRBD1 on 5 matching bases. Germline CDR1 MGHDK, CDR2 SYGVNS. The CDR3 runs 13 residues. V was trimmed by 3 bases and J by 7 bases, leaving 12 bases between them. The CDR3 DNA is TGTGCCAGCAGTGATTACAGGTCTGGTGGCTACACCTTC. Amino acid sequence: CASSDYRSGGYTF.

This clonotype has just a few counts. The rearrangement uses TRBV5-1 and TRBJ2-5, with 8 bases that match TRBD1. V dropped 4 bases and J dropped 4; count of bases not matched to a gene: 15. The CDR3 covers 17 residues. Germline loops: CDR1 SGHRS, CDR2 YFSETQ. This CDR3 is CASSPRQGSTGGETQYF. CDR3 sequence (DNA): TGCGCCAGCAGCCCTAGACAGGGGTCGACCGGAGGAGAGACCCAGTACTTC.

In this sample, this clonotype turned up a few times. This chain uses TRBV5-1 with TRBJ2-2, with D perhaps assigned TRBD1 or TRBD2 (5 bases each). CDR1 SGHRS and CDR2 YFSETQ come from the germline V gene. Trimming removed 0 bases from V and 7 bases from J, with 22 bases in between. The CDR3 is 18 residues long. This CDR3 reads CASSLDSSRGAVHGELFF. For the CDR3, the DNA is TGCGCCAGCAGCTTGGATTCCTCTCGGGGCGCGGTTCACGGGGAGCTGTTTTTT.

In this sample, this clonotype turned up many times. The rearrangement joins TRBV4-1 to TRBJ1-6, with unresolved D. The CDR3 has 13 amino acids. Germline V lookup: CDR1 MGHRA, CDR2 YSYEKL. V shed 5 bases and J shed 10 bases, with 12 bases lying between them. The CDR3 reads CASSSGPDSPLHF. In DNA, the CDR3 is TGCGCCAGCAGCAGCGGTCCAGACTCACCCCTCCACTTT.